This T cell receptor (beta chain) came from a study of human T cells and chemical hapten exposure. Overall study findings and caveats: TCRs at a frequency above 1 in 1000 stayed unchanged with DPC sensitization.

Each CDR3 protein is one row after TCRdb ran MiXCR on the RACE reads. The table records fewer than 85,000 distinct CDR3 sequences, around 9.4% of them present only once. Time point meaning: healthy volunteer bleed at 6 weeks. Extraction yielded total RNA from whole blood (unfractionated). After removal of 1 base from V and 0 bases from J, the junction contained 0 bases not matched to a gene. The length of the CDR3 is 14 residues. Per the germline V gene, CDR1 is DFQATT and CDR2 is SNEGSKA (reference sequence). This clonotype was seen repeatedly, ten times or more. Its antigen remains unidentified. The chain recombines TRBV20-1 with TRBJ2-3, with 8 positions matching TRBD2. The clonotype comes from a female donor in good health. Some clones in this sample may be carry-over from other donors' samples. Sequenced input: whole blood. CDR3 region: CSARVAGSTDTQYF. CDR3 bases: TGCAGTGCTAGAGTAGCGGGAAGCACAGATACGCAGTATTTT.